The 9 T cell receptor beta chains below were found in one sample sequenced in a study of T-cell reconstitution after alpha-beta-depleted transplantation in children. A TCRbeta library incorporating unique molecular identifiers was prepared. TCRdb called the PCR reads again in MiXCR, with one record for every CDR3 protein. This sample carries roughly 570,000 distinct CDR3 sequences, 25% to 30% of them seen once, and the ten largest clones take about a third. Source: PBMCs, taken before TCRalphabeta/CD19-depleted stem cell transplant. The receptors here all came from a boy less than two years old with Wiskott-Aldrich syndrome, due to receive a stem cell transplant.

The chain uses TRBV18 and TRBJ1-1, with a possible D match to TRBD1 (5 bases). Germline values: CDR1 KGHSH, CDR2 LQKENI. This CDR3 contains 13 residues. V lost 0 bases and J lost 8, with 10 bases in between. This CDR3 is CASSPPSRDEAFF. CDR3 nucleotide sequence: TGTGCCAGCTCACCACCGTCAAGGGACGAAGCTTTCTTT.

The J gene is TRBJ1-5, the V gene TRBV28, with D possibly being TRBD1 (6 bases). Germline values: CDR1 MDHEN, CDR2 SYDVKM. This CDR3 has 15 amino acids. The V gene lost 7 bases and the J gene lost 3 bases, with 16 bases spanning the gap. CDR3 loop: CASTLGQLINQPQHF. The CDR3 region has the DNA TGTGCCAGCACCTTAGGACAGTTAATCAATCAGCCCCAGCATTTT.

This sequence joins TRBV20-1 and TRBJ2-1; 14 nucleotides align to TRBD2. V lost 3 bases, J lost 1 base, and 11 bases stayed unmatched. This CDR3 region has 19 residues. Germline V gene data show CDR1 as DFQATT and CDR2 as SNEGSKA (reference sequence). The CDR3 sequence is CSARDFGLAGGESYNEQFF. In nucleotides, the CDR3 is TGCAGTGCTAGGGACTTTGGACTAGCGGGAGGTGAGTCCTACAATGAGCAGTTCTTC.

The genes are TRBV10-3 and TRBJ2-7; possibly TRBD1 for D (5 bases). This CDR3 region has 13 residues. Germline CDR1 ENHRY, CDR2 SYGVKD. V lost 7 bases and J lost 3, with 13 bases in between. The CDR3 bases are TGTGCCATCACACAGGACCCTCTCTACGAGCAGTACTTC. Translating gives CAITQDPLYEQYF.

The chain carries TRBV27 and TRBJ2-4, with 13 bases aligning to TRBD2. Germline CDR1 reads MNHEY; CDR2 reads SMNVEV (reference sequence). This CDR3 contains 18 residues. The V segment lost 0 bases and the J segment 7 bases; nucleotides outside the gene matches: 9. The CDR3 DNA is TGTGCCAGCAGTTTATCGTATCGGACTAGCGGGAGTAGGAACATTCAGTACTTC. Its protein is CASSLSYRTSGSRNIQYF.

This clonotype was recorded a few times. This chain connects TRBV12-3 or TRBV12-4 to TRBJ2-2; 11 bases are shared with TRBD2. The CDR3 covers 15 residues. V was pared by 6 bases and J by 6 bases, with 6 bases of the junction left unmatched. The DNA for the CDR3 is TGTGCCAGCAGACCCCCGGGACTAGCGGCCGGGGAGCTGTTTTTT. Protein sequence: CASRPPGLAAGELFF.

In its sample, this clonotype was seen a few times. The chain links TRBV10-3 to TRBJ2-7; TRBD2 matches at 11 bases. The CDR3 covers 15 residues. Per germline, CDR1 ENHRY and CDR2 SYGVKD. The junction had 8 bases not matched to a gene; V was cut back by 8 bases and J by 2 bases. The CDR3 nucleotides read TGTGCCATCGCCACGGGACTAGCGGAAACCTACGAGCAGTACTTC. This translates into CAIATGLAETYEQYF.

This chain links TRBV4-1 with TRBJ2-5, with D tentatively TRBD1 (6 bases). CDR1 and CDR2 (germline): MGHRA, YSYEKL. The CDR3 contains 15 residues. Between the trimmed V and J ends, which lost 3 bases and 5 bases, there was a span of 16 bases. CDR3 amino acids: CASSHDQGFHETQYF. CDR3 in DNA: TGCGCCAGCAGCCACGATCAGGGGTTTCATGAGACCCAGTACTTC.

The rearrangement joins TRBV5-5 to TRBJ2-1; D possibly uses TRBD1 or TRBD2 (5 bases each). V was trimmed by 4 bases and J by 5 bases, leaving 16 bases between them. The germline V gene encodes CDR1 SGHKS and CDR2 YYEKEE (reference sequence). This CDR3 has 15 amino acids. This chain's CDR3 is CASSRGGTVDNEQFF. The CDR3 nucleotides read TGTGCCAGCAGCCGGGGTGGGACGGTAGACAATGAGCAGTTCTTC.